One T cell receptor beta chain is described in this entry. Its target is unknown. The data stem from a study of T cell responses to AZD1222 COVID-19 vaccine. Study-wide points: Baseline serology detected seropositivity in only 5 or 6 AZD1222 recipients. White British ancestry dominated among donors, who included more females, and clonal diversity was possibly underestimated. The breadth and depth of Spike-specific TCRs increased once two AZD1222 doses had been given.

Only in-frame clones appear in the TCRdb table, and some are missing; sequencing was by immunoSEQ multiplex PCR. The data contain around 130,000 clones, about 90% of them singletons. The CDR3 runs to 16 residues. The receptor comes from an adult in good health. The sample consisted of peripheral blood, taken on day 0 of MenACWY control vaccination. V usage is TRBV21-1 and J usage is TRBJ1-5. TRBV21-1 is marked as a pseudogene. This CDR3 is CASSPRGGGSNQPQHF. The CDR3 coding sequence is TGTGCCAGCAGCCCTCGCGGCGGGGGTAGCAATCAGCCCCAGCATTTT.